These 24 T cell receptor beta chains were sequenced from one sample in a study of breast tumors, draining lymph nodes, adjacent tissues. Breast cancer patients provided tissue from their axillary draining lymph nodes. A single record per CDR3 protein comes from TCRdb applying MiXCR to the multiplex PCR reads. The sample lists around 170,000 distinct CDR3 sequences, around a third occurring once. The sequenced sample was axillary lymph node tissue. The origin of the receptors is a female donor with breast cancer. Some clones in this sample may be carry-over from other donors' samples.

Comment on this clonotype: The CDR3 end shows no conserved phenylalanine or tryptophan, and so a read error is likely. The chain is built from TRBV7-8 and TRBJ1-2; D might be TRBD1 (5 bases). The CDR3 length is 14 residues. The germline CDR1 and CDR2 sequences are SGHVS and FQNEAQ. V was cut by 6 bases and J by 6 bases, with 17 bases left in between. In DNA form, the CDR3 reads TGTGCCAGCAGTTACCAATGGCAGGGCGATGGCTACACCTCC. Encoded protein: CASSYQWQGDGYTS.

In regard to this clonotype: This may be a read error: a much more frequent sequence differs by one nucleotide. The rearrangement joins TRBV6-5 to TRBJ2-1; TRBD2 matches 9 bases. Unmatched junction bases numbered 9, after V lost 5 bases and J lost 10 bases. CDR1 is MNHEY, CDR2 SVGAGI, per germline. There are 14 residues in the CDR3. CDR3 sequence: CASSHAGGGSEQFF. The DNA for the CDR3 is TGTGCCAGCAGTCATGCGGGAGGGGGGTCGGAGCAGTTCTTC.

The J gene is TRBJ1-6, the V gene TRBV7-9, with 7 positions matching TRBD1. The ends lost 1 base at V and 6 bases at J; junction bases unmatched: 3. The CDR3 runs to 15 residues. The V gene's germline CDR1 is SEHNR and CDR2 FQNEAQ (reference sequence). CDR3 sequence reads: CASSLDGQVNSPLHF. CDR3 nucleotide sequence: TGTGCCAGCAGCTTAGATGGACAGGTTAATTCACCCCTCCACTTT.

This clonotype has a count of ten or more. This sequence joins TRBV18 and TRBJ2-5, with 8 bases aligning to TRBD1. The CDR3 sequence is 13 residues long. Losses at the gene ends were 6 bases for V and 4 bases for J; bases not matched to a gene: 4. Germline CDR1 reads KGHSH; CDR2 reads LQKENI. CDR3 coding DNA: TGTGCCAGCTCTTACCAGGGGGCAGAGACCCAGTACTTC. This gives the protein CASSYQGAETQYF.

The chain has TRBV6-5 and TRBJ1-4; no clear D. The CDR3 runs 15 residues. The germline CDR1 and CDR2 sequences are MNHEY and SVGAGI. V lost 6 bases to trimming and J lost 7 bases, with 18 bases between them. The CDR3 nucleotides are TGTGCCAGCAGCCGGGTCGAGAGCTACGGTGAAAAACTGTTTTTT. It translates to CASSRVESYGEKLFF.

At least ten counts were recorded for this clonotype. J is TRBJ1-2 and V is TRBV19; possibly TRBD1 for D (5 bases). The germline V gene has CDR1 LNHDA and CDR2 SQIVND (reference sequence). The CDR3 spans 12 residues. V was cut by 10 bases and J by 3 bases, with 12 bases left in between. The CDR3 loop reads CATRRGDYGYTF. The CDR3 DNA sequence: TGTGCCACCCGGCGGGGGGACTATGGCTACACCTTC.

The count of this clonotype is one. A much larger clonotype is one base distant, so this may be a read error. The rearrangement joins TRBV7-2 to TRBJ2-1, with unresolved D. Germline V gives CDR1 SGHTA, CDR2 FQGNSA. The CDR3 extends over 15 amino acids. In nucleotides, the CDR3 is TGTGCCAGCAGCTTAGATTCGGGCTCCTACAATGAGCAGTCCTTC. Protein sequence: CASSLDSGSYNEQSF.

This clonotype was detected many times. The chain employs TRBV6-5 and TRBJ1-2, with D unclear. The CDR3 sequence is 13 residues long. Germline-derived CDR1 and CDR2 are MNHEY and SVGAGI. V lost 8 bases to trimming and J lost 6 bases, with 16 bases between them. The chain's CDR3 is CASSVIKADGYTF. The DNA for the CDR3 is TGTGCCAGCTCGGTTATTAAGGCGGATGGCTACACCTTC.

The CDR3 DNA reads as TGTGCCAGCAGTAGGACAGCCAACACTGAAGCTTTCTTT. Protein: CASSRTANTEAFF. The gene calls are TRBV6-4 and TRBJ1-1; D is perhaps TRBD1 (6 bases). V was shortened by 5 bases and J by 2 bases, with 9 bases between the two germline ends. This CDR3 spans 13 amino acids. CDR1 and CDR2 (germline): MRHNA, SNTAGT.

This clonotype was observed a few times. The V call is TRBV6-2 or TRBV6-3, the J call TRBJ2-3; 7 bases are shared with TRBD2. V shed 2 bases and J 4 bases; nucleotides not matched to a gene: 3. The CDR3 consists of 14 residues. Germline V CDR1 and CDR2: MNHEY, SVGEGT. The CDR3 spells CASSYGAGSDTQYF. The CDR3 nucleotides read TGTGCCAGCAGTTACGGAGCGGGGTCAGATACGCAGTATTTT.

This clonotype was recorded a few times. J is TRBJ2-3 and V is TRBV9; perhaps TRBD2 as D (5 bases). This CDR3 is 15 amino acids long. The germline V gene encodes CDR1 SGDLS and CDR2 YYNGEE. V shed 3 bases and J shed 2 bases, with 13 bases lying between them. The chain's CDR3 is CASSESTGNTDTQYF. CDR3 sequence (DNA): TGTGCCAGCAGCGAGTCCACGGGGAACACAGATACGCAGTATTTT.

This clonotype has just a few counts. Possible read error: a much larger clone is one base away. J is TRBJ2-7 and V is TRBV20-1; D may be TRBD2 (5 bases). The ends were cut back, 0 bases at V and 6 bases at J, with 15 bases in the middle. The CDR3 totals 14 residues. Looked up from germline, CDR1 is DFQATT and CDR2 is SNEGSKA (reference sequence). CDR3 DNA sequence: TGCAGTGCTAGAGATGAACGCGGACTCTCCGAGCAGTACTTC. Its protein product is CSARDERGLSEQYF.

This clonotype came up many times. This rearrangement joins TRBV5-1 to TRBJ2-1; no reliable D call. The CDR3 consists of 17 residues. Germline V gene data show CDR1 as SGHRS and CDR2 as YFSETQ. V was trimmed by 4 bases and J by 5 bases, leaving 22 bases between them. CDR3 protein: CASSDPGSLHGNNEQFF. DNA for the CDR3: TGCGCCAGCAGCGACCCGGGCAGTTTGCATGGAAACAATGAGCAGTTCTTC. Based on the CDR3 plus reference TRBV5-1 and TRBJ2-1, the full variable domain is KAGVTQTPRYLIKTRGQQVTLSCSPISGHRSVSWYQQTPGQGLQFLFEYFSETQRNKGNFPGRFSGRQFSNSRSEMNVSTLELGDSALYLCASSDPGSLHGNNEQFFGPGTRLTVL.

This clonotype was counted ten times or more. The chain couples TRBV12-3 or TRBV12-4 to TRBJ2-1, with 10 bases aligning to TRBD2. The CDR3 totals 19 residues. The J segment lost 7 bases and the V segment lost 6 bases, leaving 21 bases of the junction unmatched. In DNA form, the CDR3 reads TGTGCCAGCAGCCTACAGGGGTTTCTAGCGGGGGCGATTTGGAATGAGCAGTTCTTC. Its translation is CASSLQGFLAGAIWNEQFF.

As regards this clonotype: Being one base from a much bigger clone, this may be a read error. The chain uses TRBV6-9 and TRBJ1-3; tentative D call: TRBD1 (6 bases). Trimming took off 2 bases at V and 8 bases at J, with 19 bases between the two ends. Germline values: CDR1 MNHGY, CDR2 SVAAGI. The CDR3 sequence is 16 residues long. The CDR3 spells CASSYLPWTAGYTIYF. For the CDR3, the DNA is TGTGCCAGCAGTTATCTTCCTTGGACAGCAGGATACACCATATATTTT.

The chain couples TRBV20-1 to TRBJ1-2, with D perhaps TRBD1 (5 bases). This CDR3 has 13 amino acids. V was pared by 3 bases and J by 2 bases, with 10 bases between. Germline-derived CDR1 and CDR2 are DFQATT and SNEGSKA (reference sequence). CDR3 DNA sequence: TGCAGTGCTAGGAGCGGGGGGAACTATGGCTACACCTTC. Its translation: CSARSGGNYGYTF.

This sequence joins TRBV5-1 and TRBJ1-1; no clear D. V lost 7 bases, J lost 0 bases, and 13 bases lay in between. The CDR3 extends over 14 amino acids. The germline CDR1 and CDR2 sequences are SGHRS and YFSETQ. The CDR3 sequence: CASRPLGMNTEAFF. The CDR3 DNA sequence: TGCGCCAGCCGTCCCCTTGGGATGAACACTGAAGCTTTCTTT.

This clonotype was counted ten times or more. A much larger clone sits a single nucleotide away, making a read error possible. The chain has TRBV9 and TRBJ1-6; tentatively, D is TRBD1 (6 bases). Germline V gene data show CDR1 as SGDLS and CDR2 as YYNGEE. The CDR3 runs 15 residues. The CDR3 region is CASSPATGPNSPPHF. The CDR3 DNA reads TGTGCCAGCAGCCCCGCGACAGGTCCAAATTCACCCCCCCACTTT.

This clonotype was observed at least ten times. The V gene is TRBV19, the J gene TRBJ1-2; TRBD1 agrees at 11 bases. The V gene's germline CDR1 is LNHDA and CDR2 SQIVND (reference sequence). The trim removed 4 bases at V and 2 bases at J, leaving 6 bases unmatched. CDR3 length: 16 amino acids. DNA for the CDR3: TGTGCCAGTAGTAGCGGACAGGGGGCTTTCAACTATGGCTACACCTTC. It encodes CASSSGQGAFNYGYTF.

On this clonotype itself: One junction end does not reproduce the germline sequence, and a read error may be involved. The CDR3 loop is CATSRVPTSGALGEQYF. The CDR3, as DNA: TGTGCCACCAGCAGAGTCCCGACTAGCGGCGCTTTGGGCGAGCAGTACTTT. The V gene is TRBV15, the J gene TRBJ2-7, with 9 bases that match TRBD2. Germline CDR1 is LNHNV and CDR2 is YYDKDF (reference sequence). The CDR3 contains 17 residues.

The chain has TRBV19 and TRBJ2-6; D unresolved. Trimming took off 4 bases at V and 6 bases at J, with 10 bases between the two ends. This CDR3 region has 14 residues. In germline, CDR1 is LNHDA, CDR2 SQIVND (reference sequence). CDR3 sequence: CASSTGLSANVLTF. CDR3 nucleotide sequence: TGTGCCAGTAGTACCGGGTTATCGGCCAACGTCCTGACTTTC. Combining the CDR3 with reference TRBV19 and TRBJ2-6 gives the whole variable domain DGGITQSPKYLFRKEGQNVTLSCEQNLNHDAMYWYRQDPGQGLRLIYYSQIVNDFQKGDIAEGYSVSREKKESFPLTVTSAQKNPTAFYLCASSTGLSANVLTFGAGSRLTVL.

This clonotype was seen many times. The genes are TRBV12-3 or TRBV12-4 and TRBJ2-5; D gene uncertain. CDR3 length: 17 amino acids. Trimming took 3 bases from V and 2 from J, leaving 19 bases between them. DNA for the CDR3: TGTGCCAGCAGTTTCGACGTTCTGCTTGGGTTACAAGAGACCCAGTACTTC. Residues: CASSFDVLLGLQETQYF.

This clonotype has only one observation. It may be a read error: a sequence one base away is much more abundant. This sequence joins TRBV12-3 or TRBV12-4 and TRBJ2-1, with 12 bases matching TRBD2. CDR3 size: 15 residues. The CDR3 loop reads CASSLLAGGHNEQSF. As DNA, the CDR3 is TGTGCCAGCAGTCTTCTAGCGGGGGGGCATAATGAGCAGTCCTTC.

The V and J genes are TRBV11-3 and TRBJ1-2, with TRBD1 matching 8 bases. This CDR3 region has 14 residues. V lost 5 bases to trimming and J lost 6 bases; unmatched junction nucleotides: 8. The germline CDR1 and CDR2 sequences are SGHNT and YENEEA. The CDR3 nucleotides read TGTGCCAGCAGCCTAGGACAGGGTTGGCATGGCTACACCTTC. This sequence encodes CASSLGQGWHGYTF.